Reported below is one TCR beta chain. This entry comes from a study of long-term antiretroviral therapy in people with HIV. Sequencing relied on immunoSEQ assay v3.0, run at survey level. Roughly 40,000-55,000 T-cell genomes per sample were the sequencing target. The data were produced by immunoSEQ multiplex PCR, yet TCRdb's version contains in-frame clones alone and is incomplete. The table shows around 9,700 clones, with about 81% occurring only once. CDR1 and CDR2 from the germline V gene are SNHLY and FYNNEI. J lost 5 bases, V lost 7 bases, and 1 base had no gene match. This CDR3 is built from 12 residues.

The chain employs TRBV2 and TRBJ2-5; TRBD2 matches at 10 bases. Here the sequenced sample was unsorted PBMCs, taken 1.8 years after starting antiretroviral therapy. This clonotype was obtained from a man aged 40-55 years with HIV. Here the CDR3 reads CASKREGETQYF. CDR3 DNA: TGTGCCAGCAAGCGGGAGGGGGAGACCCAGTACTTC.